This T cell receptor beta chain was recovered during a study of T cell responses to AZD1222 COVID-19 vaccine. Data came from immunoSEQ multiplex PCR; TCRdb stores just in-frame clones and leaves some out. Of about 130,000 clones listed, approximately 92% are singletons. Trimming cost V 3 bases and J 4 bases, with 12 bases left between them. The CDR3 sequence is 14 residues long. CDR1 is ENHRY, CDR2 SYGVKD, per germline. The sample consisted of peripheral blood, taken 28 days after the second AZD1222 dose. V and J are TRBV10-3 and TRBJ1-2; a possible D gene is TRBD1 (6 bases). This sequence originates from an adult who received the AZD1222 COVID-19 vaccine. CDR3 region: CAISDPKQGYGYTF. CDR3 sequence (DNA): TGTGCCATCAGTGACCCCAAACAGGGCTATGGCTACACCTTC.